What follows is one T cell receptor beta chain and its context. Its antigen is not identified. The sample originates from a study of shared clonotypes between healthy human individuals. The study, taken as a whole, reports: It was anticipated that sequencing depth would influence how many clonotypes donors shared.

Assay used: immunoSEQ multiplex PCR; TCRdb lists only in-frame clones, some missing. Of 2 million to 2.5 million clones in the sample, just over 90% are singletons; the top ten hold 1.5% to 2%. CD45RO-negative, CCR7-positively selected cells formed the naive CD8 fraction, excluding terminally differentiated effector memory CD45RA+ cells. The CDR3 runs 14 residues. Germline V gene lookup returns CDR1 MNHEY and CDR2 SMNVEV (reference sequence). Deletions cut 5 bases from V and 4 bases from J, with 14 bases between. The chain uses TRBV27 and TRBJ1-2, with D maybe TRBD1 (6 bases). The specimen was naive CD8+ T cells from PBMCs. The TCR was taken from a man between 18 and 29 years old in good health. Some clones in this sample may be carry-over from other donors' samples. CDR3 sequence reads: CASSPRGWGYGYTF. CDR3 DNA: TGTGCCAGCAGTCCCAGGGGATGGGGCTATGGCTACACCTTC.